The T cell receptor (beta chain) described here comes from a study of regulatory T cells in long-lasting Graves disease. This clonotype has just a few counts. This could be a read error, since a much larger clone is one nucleotide away. Time point described: newly diagnosed GD, antithyroid drugs for less than 3 months. PBMC RNA served as the TCR library source. The V gene's germline CDR1 is SEHNR and CDR2 FQNEAQ (reference sequence). The CDR3 has 16 amino acids. Arm-PCR with iRepertoire HTBI primers amplified the CDR3 regions for these TCR beta libraries. TCRdb fed the multiplex PCR reads into MiXCR, producing one record per CDR3 protein. This sample yields roughly 420,000 distinct CDR3 sequences, of which approximately 14% are seen a single time; 17% belongs to the top ten. The same data also went into a second study, on T cells in Graves' hyperthyroidism and ophthalmopathy.

The sample in question was peripheral blood mononuclear cells (PBMCs), obtained at new diagnosis, from a patient treated with antithyroid drugs. The V call is TRBV7-9, the J call TRBJ2-7; 8 bases are a match to TRBD2. The source is a woman aged 45-60 years with Graves disease. The CDR3 coding sequence is TGTGCCAGCAGCCGACATAGCGGGATGAGCTCCTACGAGCAGCACTTC. Its protein is CASSRHSGMSSYEQHF.